The clone carrying this TCR beta chain was detected only a few times. Its antigen is as yet unknown. Treatment in this sample: 19 received Ad26.COV2.S at low or high dose, single or two shots; about 5 received placebo; per-sample allocation not given. Day 63 after the first vaccine or placebo injection was the time point for sampling. Some clones are missing from TCRdb's copy, which holds only in-frame ones; the method was immunoSEQ multiplex PCR. The repertoire includes some 400,000 clones, roughly 90% of them detected once, and about 2% sits in the top ten. The data stem from a study of Ad26.COV2.S vaccination and SARS-CoV-2 variants. Study conclusions and caveats: Spike-specific CD8+ and CD4+ T cell responses reportedly showed substantial breadth after vaccination.

Trimming removed 3 bases from V and 1 base from J, with 13 bases in between. This CDR3 is 15 amino acids long. Germline V gene data show CDR1 as SGHDN and CDR2 as FVKESK. The chain joins TRBV14 to TRBJ2-7; weak D call: TRBD1 (6 bases). The material sequenced was peripheral blood, taken in a trial of Ad26.COV2.S vaccine versus placebo. The clonotype originates from a person between 18 and 59 years old who received the Ad26.COV2.S COVID-19 vaccine or a placebo. The CDR3: CASSQTFTGSYEQYF. CDR3 coding DNA: TGTGCCAGCAGCCAGACTTTTACAGGGTCCTACGAGCAGTACTTC.